This T cell receptor beta chain was captured in a study of vaccination effects on CD4 cells after COVID-19. Study findings and constraints: Convalescent patients were scarce, and early post-infection timepoints were absent.

The protocol was immunoSEQ multiplex PCR, while the TCRdb copy is restricted to in-frame clones and leaves out a portion. The table has 25,000 to 35,000 clones, roughly 78% seen once. The V end was cut by 6 bases, the J end by 8 bases, with 13 bases between. The V gene's germline CDR1 is MDHEN and CDR2 SYDVKM. The CDR3 runs 12 residues. Comment on this clone: Its antigen is as yet unknown.

Prior to sequencing, the ViraFEST assay stimulated PBMC with viral peptide pools, which expanded the antigen-specific CD4+ T cells. Scientists isolated CD4+ T cells after a roughly 9-day culture period ended. As their vaccination, participants received two doses of either BNT162b2 or mRNA-1273. This specimen was CD4+ T cells from PBMCs cultured with HCoV-NL63 spike peptides, taken after COVID-19 vaccination. The genes are TRBV28 and TRBJ1-2; D may be TRBD1 (6 bases). This TCR came from a human donor who received a COVID-19 vaccine. Some clones in this sample may be carry-over from other donors' samples. The DNA for the CDR3 is TGTGCCAGCAGGACAGGCCAAATAGGCTACACCTTC. Translation: CASRTGQIGYTF.